Listed below are T cell receptor beta chains from one sample, sequenced in a study of blood T cell repertoires in COVID-19. Generated by immunoSEQ multiplex PCR, the TCRdb table keeps only in-frame clones and is missing some. The repertoire consists of approximately 240,000 clones, with more than 80% occurring once and the leading ten covering around 5.5%. The sample taken for sequencing was peripheral blood. These receptors came from a human donor in a cohort sampled during active COVID-19. Both conserved end residues are part of each CDR3. The order of the fields is clone size, D gene, J gene, V gene, CDR3 protein, CDR3 DNA. A D gene is named only where the DNA matches it firmly. Not all rows give a size; the values are once, few, many and, for expanded clones, a class.

abundance: once
d_gene: TRBD1
j_gene: TRBJ2-4
v_gene: TRBV3-1/TRBV3-2
CDR3aa: CASSQDRVYDIQYF
CDR3nt: TGTGCCAGCAGCCAGGACAGGGTGTATGACATTCAGTACTTC

abundance: .
d_gene: .
j_gene: TRBJ2-3
v_gene: TRBV7-9
CDR3aa: CASSTPPDSGRQYF
CDR3nt: TGTGCCAGCAGCACCCCCCCGGACTCTGGTCGGCAGTATTTT

abundance: .
d_gene: .
j_gene: TRBJ2-3
v_gene: TRBV6-6
CDR3aa: CASHRVSTDTQYF
CDR3nt: TGTGCCAGCCACAGGGTGAGCACAGATACGCAGTATTTT

abundance: .
d_gene: TRBD1
j_gene: TRBJ2-7
v_gene: TRBV27
CDR3aa: CASSWRQGDEQYF
CDR3nt: TGTGCCAGCAGTTGGAGACAGGGGGACGAGCAGTACTTC

abundance: .
d_gene: TRBD1
j_gene: TRBJ1-4
v_gene: TRBV7-8
CDR3aa: CASSLTGGAGEKLFF
CDR3nt: TGTGCCAGCAGTCTCACAGGGGGCGCGGGGGAAAAACTGTTTTTT

abundance: .
d_gene: .
j_gene: TRBJ1-6
v_gene: TRBV14
CDR3aa: CASSQDYGWGPGASSYNSPLHF
CDR3nt: TGTGCCAGCAGCCAAGATTATGGTTGGGGGCCTGGGGCGAGCTCCTATAATTCACCCCTCCACTTT

abundance: once
d_gene: .
j_gene: TRBJ1-1
v_gene: TRBV27
CDR3aa: CASSGRFPSSTEAFF
CDR3nt: TGTGCCAGCAGTGGCAGGTTTCCTTCGAGCACTGAAGCTTTCTTT

abundance: .
d_gene: .
j_gene: TRBJ2-7
v_gene: TRBV2
CDR3aa: CASSAEGGPYEQYF
CDR3nt: TGTGCCAGCAGTGCCGAGGGGGGGCCCTACGAGCAGTACTTC

abundance: .
d_gene: .
j_gene: TRBJ1-4
v_gene: TRBV6-2/TRBV6-3
CDR3aa: CASSYSRTVNEKLFF
CDR3nt: TGTGCCAGCAGTTACTCGAGGACAGTTAATGAAAAACTGTTTTTT

abundance: .
d_gene: .
j_gene: TRBJ1-2
v_gene: TRBV10-3
CDR3aa: CATASGEGSYGYTF
CDR3nt: TGTGCCACTGCAAGTGGGGAAGGGAGCTATGGCTACACCTTC

abundance: .
d_gene: .
j_gene: TRBJ1-1
v_gene: TRBV28
CDR3aa: CASTFVGVRNTEAFF
CDR3nt: TGTGCCAGCACCTTTGTAGGGGTGAGGAACACTGAAGCTTTCTTT

abundance: .
d_gene: TRBD1
j_gene: TRBJ1-5
v_gene: TRBV5-1
CDR3aa: CASSFQGDQPQHF
CDR3nt: TGCGCCAGCAGCTTCCAGGGGGATCAGCCCCAGCATTTT

abundance: once
d_gene: TRBD1
j_gene: TRBJ1-2
v_gene: TRBV5-6
CDR3aa: CASRRTGDNYGYTF
CDR3nt: TGTGCCAGCAGACGGACAGGGGATAACTATGGCTACACCTTC

abundance: .
d_gene: .
j_gene: TRBJ1-1
v_gene: TRBV29-1
CDR3aa: CSVSRGHTEAFF
CDR3nt: TGCAGCGTCTCACGCGGGCACACTGAAGCTTTCTTT

abundance: .
d_gene: .
j_gene: TRBJ2-5
v_gene: TRBV10-3
CDR3aa: CAISRTDSQETQYF
CDR3nt: TGTGCCATCAGTCGGACAGACTCCCAAGAGACCCAGTACTTC

abundance: .
d_gene: .
j_gene: TRBJ2-1
v_gene: TRBV28
CDR3aa: CASSRGTQTYNEQFF
CDR3nt: TGTGCCAGCAGTCGAGGGACACAAACCTACAATGAGCAGTTCTTC

abundance: .
d_gene: .
j_gene: TRBJ1-2
v_gene: TRBV15
CDR3aa: CATSRGFRGQSNYGYTF
CDR3nt: TGTGCCACCAGCAGAGGTTTCAGAGGACAGAGTAACTATGGCTACACCTTC

abundance: .
d_gene: TRBD1
j_gene: TRBJ2-3
v_gene: TRBV27
CDR3aa: CASSPGTGNTDTQYF
CDR3nt: TGTGCCAGCAGCCCCGGGACAGGGAACACAGATACGCAGTATTTT

abundance: .
d_gene: TRBD1
j_gene: TRBJ1-1
v_gene: TRBV19
CDR3aa: CASTFSGTGGWVTEAFF
CDR3nt: TGTGCCAGTACCTTCTCAGGGACAGGGGGCTGGGTCACTGAAGCTTTCTTT

abundance: .
d_gene: .
j_gene: TRBJ2-5
v_gene: TRBV9
CDR3aa: CASSPFWGLETQYF
CDR3nt: TGTGCCAGCAGCCCCTTTTGGGGGCTGGAGACCCAGTACTTC

abundance: .
d_gene: .
j_gene: TRBJ1-6
v_gene: TRBV5-1
CDR3aa: CASSLLQGHSPLHF
CDR3nt: TGCGCCAGCAGCTTGTTACAGGGACATTCACCCCTCCACTTT

abundance: .
d_gene: TRBD2
j_gene: TRBJ2-5
v_gene: TRBV9
CDR3aa: CASSVGASGGGEETQYF
CDR3nt: TGTGCCAGCAGCGTAGGCGCTAGCGGGGGAGGGGAGGAGACCCAGTACTTC

abundance: .
d_gene: .
j_gene: TRBJ2-5
v_gene: TRBV5-4
CDR3aa: CASSLGTLAETQYF
CDR3nt: TGTGCCAGCAGCTTAGGTACCTTAGCTGAGACCCAGTACTTC

abundance: many
d_gene: .
j_gene: TRBJ2-5
v_gene: TRBV19
CDR3aa: CASSARGGETQYF
CDR3nt: TGTGCCAGTAGTGCCAGGGGTGGAGAGACCCAGTACTTC

abundance: .
d_gene: .
j_gene: TRBJ1-3
v_gene: TRBV6-1
CDR3aa: CASSEALRSSGNTIYF
CDR3nt: TGTGCCAGCAGTGAAGCCCTGAGGAGCTCTGGAAACACCATATATTTT

abundance: .
d_gene: .
j_gene: TRBJ2-7
v_gene: TRBV10-1
CDR3aa: CASSRTELPYEQYF
CDR3nt: TGCGCCAGCAGCCGGACTGAACTTCCCTACGAGCAGTACTTC

abundance: .
d_gene: TRBD1
j_gene: TRBJ2-7
v_gene: TRBV5-6
CDR3aa: CASSLDNRGPSYEQYF
CDR3nt: TGTGCCAGCAGCTTGGATAACAGGGGGCCCTCCTACGAGCAGTACTTC

abundance: .
d_gene: .
j_gene: TRBJ1-4
v_gene: TRBV5-1
CDR3aa: CASSSFGRNEKLFF
CDR3nt: TGCGCCAGCAGCTCCTTCGGTCGTAATGAAAAACTGTTTTTT

abundance: .
d_gene: TRBD2
j_gene: TRBJ2-5
v_gene: TRBV5-4
CDR3aa: CASSPRTSGGAPETQYF
CDR3nt: TGTGCCAGCAGCCCAAGGACTAGCGGGGGGGCCCCGGAGACCCAGTACTTC

abundance: .
d_gene: TRBD1
j_gene: TRBJ1-6
v_gene: TRBV6-2/TRBV6-3
CDR3aa: CASSPGTGGLSYNSPLHF
CDR3nt: TGTGCCAGCAGCCCCGGGACAGGGGGATTATCCTATAATTCACCCCTCCACTTT

abundance: .
d_gene: .
j_gene: TRBJ2-7
v_gene: TRBV21-1
CDR3aa: CASSKEAGGCHEQYF
CDR3nt: TGTGCCAGCAGCAAAGAGGCGGGGGGCTGCCACGAGCAGTACTTC

abundance: .
d_gene: TRBD2
j_gene: TRBJ2-4
v_gene: TRBV11-3
CDR3aa: CASSPSGGLAKNIQYF
CDR3nt: TGTGCCAGCAGCCCTAGCGGGGGGCTAGCCAAAAACATTCAGTACTTC

abundance: .
d_gene: TRBD2
j_gene: TRBJ2-1
v_gene: TRBV5-1
CDR3aa: CASSLLAANNEQFF
CDR3nt: TGCGCCAGCAGCTTGCTAGCGGCAAACAATGAGCAGTTCTTC

abundance: .
d_gene: .
j_gene: TRBJ2-3
v_gene: TRBV24-1
CDR3aa: CATSDHKSSTDTQYF
CDR3nt: TGTGCCACCAGTGACCATAAATCTAGTACAGATACGCAGTATTTT

abundance: .
d_gene: .
j_gene: TRBJ1-1
v_gene: TRBV7-9
CDR3aa: CASSSSLNTEAFF
CDR3nt: TGTGCCAGCAGCTCGTCCCTGAACACTGAAGCTTTCTTT

abundance: .
d_gene: .
j_gene: TRBJ2-7
v_gene: TRBV18
CDR3aa: CASSPPAERAGEQYF
CDR3nt: TGTGCCAGCTCACCACCCGCCGAGCGGGCTGGAGAGCAGTACTTC

abundance: .
d_gene: TRBD1
j_gene: TRBJ2-4
v_gene: TRBV2
CDR3aa: CASTSTGGNIQYF
CDR3nt: TGTGCCAGCACTTCGACAGGGGGAAACATTCAGTACTTC

abundance: .
d_gene: .
j_gene: TRBJ2-3
v_gene: TRBV4-2
CDR3aa: CASSQDWGSRTDTQYF
CDR3nt: TGTGCCAGCAGCCAAGACTGGGGCTCGAGGACAGATACGCAGTATTTT

abundance: .
d_gene: .
j_gene: TRBJ2-2
v_gene: TRBV10-2
CDR3aa: CASRGQVNTGELFF
CDR3nt: TGCGCCAGTAGGGGACAAGTAAACACCGGGGAGCTGTTTTTT

abundance: .
d_gene: TRBD2
j_gene: TRBJ2-5
v_gene: TRBV6-5
CDR3aa: CASSLGTSGRETQYF
CDR3nt: TGTGCCAGCAGTCTCGGGACTAGCGGGAGAGAGACCCAGTACTTC

abundance: .
d_gene: TRBD1
j_gene: TRBJ1-1
v_gene: TRBV5-1
CDR3aa: CASSLLGGASPTEAFF
CDR3nt: TGCGCCAGCAGCTTGTTAGGGGGCGCAAGTCCCACTGAAGCTTTCTTT

abundance: .
d_gene: TRBD1
j_gene: TRBJ1-2
v_gene: TRBV24-1
CDR3aa: CATSGATGTYGYTF
CDR3nt: TGTGCCACCAGTGGGGCGACAGGGACCTATGGCTACACCTTC

abundance: .
d_gene: .
j_gene: TRBJ2-3
v_gene: TRBV27
CDR3aa: CASSLRTPTDTQYF
CDR3nt: TGTGCCAGCAGTTTACGAACACCCACAGATACGCAGTATTTT

abundance: .
d_gene: .
j_gene: TRBJ2-7
v_gene: TRBV28
CDR3aa: CASSLPQGTYEQYF
CDR3nt: TGTGCCAGCAGTTTACCGCAGGGTACCTACGAGCAGTACTTC

abundance: many
d_gene: TRBD1
j_gene: TRBJ2-1
v_gene: TRBV23-1
CDR3aa: CASRRRFRDRGSNEQFF
CDR3nt: TGCGCCAGCAGACGTAGATTTAGGGACAGGGGCAGCAATGAGCAGTTCTTC

abundance: .
d_gene: .
j_gene: TRBJ2-3
v_gene: TRBV19
CDR3aa: CASGLGGDTQYF
CDR3nt: TGTGCCAGTGGTCTTGGCGGAGATACGCAGTATTTT

abundance: .
d_gene: .
j_gene: TRBJ1-2
v_gene: TRBV28
CDR3aa: CASSFRFGSGPNGYTF
CDR3nt: TGTGCCAGCAGTTTTCGGTTCGGAAGCGGTCCTAATGGCTACACCTTC

abundance: .
d_gene: .
j_gene: TRBJ2-3
v_gene: TRBV18
CDR3aa: CASSPDRLTDTQYF
CDR3nt: TGTGCCAGCTCCCCTGACAGACTCACAGATACGCAGTATTTT

abundance: .
d_gene: TRBD2
j_gene: TRBJ2-4
v_gene: TRBV7-8
CDR3aa: CASSRDPRGLAGQDPLAKNIQYF
CDR3nt: TGTGCCAGCAGCCGCGACCCCCGCGGACTAGCGGGGCAGGACCCACTAGCCAAAAACATTCAGTACTTC

abundance: .
d_gene: TRBD1
j_gene: TRBJ2-5
v_gene: TRBV19
CDR3aa: CASSITTTTGIARQETQYF
CDR3nt: TGTGCCAGTAGTATAACGACCACGACAGGGATCGCCCGGCAAGAGACCCAGTACTTC

abundance: once
d_gene: .
j_gene: TRBJ1-6
v_gene: TRBV2
CDR3aa: CASRGASSGSSPLHF
CDR3nt: TGTGCCAGCAGGGGGGCGTCTTCTGGCTCTTCACCCCTCCACTTT

abundance: .
d_gene: TRBD2
j_gene: TRBJ2-3
v_gene: TRBV24-1
CDR3aa: CATSDFEGGAGDTQYF
CDR3nt: TGTGCCACCAGTGATTTTGAGGGAGGGGCGGGAGATACGCAGTATTTT

abundance: .
d_gene: TRBD1
j_gene: TRBJ1-5
v_gene: TRBV6-2/TRBV6-3
CDR3aa: CASSSGQDQPQHF
CDR3nt: TGTGCCAGCAGCTCTGGACAGGATCAGCCCCAGCATTTT

abundance: .
d_gene: TRBD1
j_gene: TRBJ1-1
v_gene: TRBV27
CDR3aa: CASSLEAGGSEAFF
CDR3nt: TGTGCCAGCAGTTTAGAGGCAGGGGGCTCTGAAGCTTTCTTT